This passage covers 17 T cell receptor beta chains from one sample sequenced in a study of blood T cell repertoires in COVID-19. The table came from immunoSEQ multiplex PCR; TCRdb's copy has only in-frame clones and leaves some out. The table includes over 450,000 clones, 85% to 90% detected once. Input material: peripheral blood. These receptors originate from a woman aged 45-65 years with COVID-19, enrolled during active disease.

This clone came up once. V gene TRBV7-2 combines with J gene TRBJ2-6; possibly TRBD2 for D (6 bases). CDR3 length equals 18 residues. CDR1 and CDR2 from the germline V gene are SGHTA and FQGNSA. Trimming stripped 5 bases from V and 2 bases from J, with 19 bases between. The CDR3 spells CASSQVGGYQPGANVLTF. The CDR3 DNA follows: TGTGCCAGCAGCCAGGTAGGAGGGTACCAACCTGGGGCCAACGTCCTGACTTTC. The full variable domain, its missing parts supplied by reference TRBV7-2 and TRBJ2-6, is GAGVSQSPSNKVTEKGKDVELRCDPISGHTALYWYRQSLGQGLEFLIYFQGNSAPDKSGLPSDRFSAERTGGSVSTLTIQRTQQEDSAVYLCASSQVGGYQPGANVLTFGAGSRLTVL.

V and J are TRBV10-1 and TRBJ2-7; D is unclear. Per germline, CDR1 WNHNN and CDR2 SYGVQD (reference sequence). This CDR3 contains 14 residues. V was shortened by 2 bases and J by 2 bases, with 10 bases between the two germline ends. The CDR3 spells CASSESLSPYEQYF. The CDR3, as DNA: TGCGCCAGCAGTGAGAGCCTCTCCCCCTACGAGCAGTACTTC.

Only a few counts were recorded for this clone. This rearrangement joins TRBV13 to TRBJ1-6; 9 bases align to TRBD1. Trimming took 4 bases from V and 4 from J; bases not matched to a gene: 8. Germline assignment: CDR1 PRHDT and CDR2 FYEKMQ (reference sequence). The CDR3 extends over 17 amino acids. The CDR3 coding sequence is TGTGCCAGCAGCTCCTCCCGGGACAGGGCATATAATTCACCCCTCCACTTT. Its protein is CASSSSRDRAYNSPLHF. Full variable domain (missing parts from reference TRBV13 and TRBJ1-6): AAGVIQSPRHLIKEKRETATLKCYPIPRHDTVYWYQQGPGQDPQFLISFYEKMQSDKGSIPDRFSAQQFSDYHSELNMSSLELGDSALYFCASSSSRDRAYNSPLHFGNGTRLTVT.

The CDR3 is CATSDSTVSSYEQYF. DNA of the CDR3: TGTGCCACCAGTGATTCTACCGTTTCCTCCTACGAGCAGTACTTC. J is TRBJ2-7 and V is TRBV24-1; D uncertain. Per germline, CDR1 KGHDR and CDR2 SFDVKD. With 2 bases removed from V and 0 bases from J, the gap between germline ends came to 10 bases. This CDR3 spans 15 amino acids.

This chain uses TRBV5-1 with TRBJ1-2; TRBD1 aligns across 8 bases. After removal of 3 bases from V and 8 bases from J, the junction contained 12 bases not matched to a gene. The CDR3 runs 15 residues. CDR1 is SGHRS and CDR2 is YFSETQ in the germline V gene. The CDR3: CASSSMTGEPGGYTF. Here the CDR3 DNA reads TGCGCCAGCAGCTCGATGACAGGGGAACCAGGAGGCTACACCTTC.

The chain couples TRBV6-6 to TRBJ2-3; TRBD1 aligns across 7 bases. V shed 7 bases and J 9 bases; nucleotides not matched to a gene: 7. The CDR3 is 12 residues long. Germline CDR1 and CDR2: MNHNY and SVGAGI (reference sequence). CDR3 coding DNA: TGTGCCAGCACAAACGAGGACAGGACGCAGTATTTT. It yields the protein CASTNEDRTQYF.

The gene calls are TRBV28 and TRBJ1-4, with 8 bases that match TRBD1. CDR1 is MDHEN and CDR2 is SYDVKM in the germline V gene. CDR3 length: 15 amino acids. Trimming at V came to 2 bases and at J to 7 bases, leaving 6 bases not matched to a gene. CDR3 DNA: TGTGCCAGCAGTTTAGCAGGGGGCCAGCGTGAAAAACTGTTTTTT. Protein sequence: CASSLAGGQREKLFF.

This clone has just one count. The V call is TRBV6-5, the J call TRBJ2-7; 7 bases align to TRBD1. The ends lost 6 bases at V and 1 base at J; junction bases unmatched: 6. The germline gives CDR1 MNHEY, CDR2 SVGAGI. The CDR3 loop spans 14 amino acids. CDR3 coding DNA: TGTGCCAGCAGACAAGGGGGCTGGTCCTACGAGCAGTACTTC. Translated: CASRQGGWSYEQYF.

V usage is TRBV7-9 and J usage is TRBJ2-7; possible D gene TRBD2, 5 bases. Germline V gene sequence: CDR1 SEHNR, CDR2 FQNEAQ (reference sequence). This CDR3 contains 14 residues. V was cut by 5 bases and J by 1 base, with 12 bases left in between. The chain's CDR3 is CASSPPTGSYEQYF. In DNA, the CDR3 is TGTGCCAGCAGCCCCCCGACGGGATCCTACGAGCAGTACTTC.

This sequence joins TRBV7-3 and TRBJ1-1; D is undetermined. The CDR3 has 13 residues. From germline, CDR1 is SGHTA and CDR2 FQGTGA. V shed 4 bases and J shed 0 bases, with 6 bases lying between them. This CDR3 is CASSSQMNTEAFF. DNA of the CDR3: TGTGCCAGCAGCTCTCAGATGAACACTGAAGCTTTCTTT.

This chain uses TRBV5-1 with TRBJ2-6, with 11 bases matching TRBD2. Germline lookup yields CDR1 SGHRS and CDR2 YFSETQ. After removal of 4 bases from V and 0 bases from J, the junction contained 15 bases not matched to a gene. The length of the CDR3 is 21 residues. The CDR3 bases are TGCGCCAGCAGCCAAATCCGGAGACTAGCGGGGAAAAACTCTGGGGCCAACGTCCTGACTTTC. It codes for CASSQIRRLAGKNSGANVLTF.

The chain combines TRBV5-6 with TRBJ2-7; possible D gene TRBD2, 6 bases. Trimming removed 6 bases from V and 5 bases from J, with 15 bases in between. In germline, CDR1 is SGHDT, CDR2 YYEEEE. This CDR3 spans 13 amino acids. This CDR3 is CASKGFTGDEQYF. The CDR3 bases are TGTGCCAGCAAGGGGTTTACGGGGGACGAGCAGTACTTC. Looking up the rest from reference TRBV5-6 and TRBJ2-7 gives the full variable domain: DAGVTQSPTHLIKTRGQQVTLRCSPKSGHDTVSWYQQALGQGPQFIFQYYEEEERQRGNFPDRFSGHQFPNYSSELNVNALLLGDSALYLCASKGFTGDEQYFGPGTRLTVT.

The chain is built from TRBV5-6 and TRBJ2-1, with D perhaps TRBD2 (5 bases). Germline CDR1 SGHDT, CDR2 YYEEEE. This CDR3 has 18 amino acids. Trimming took 4 bases from V and 7 from J, leaving 27 bases between them. The CDR3 protein is CASSPPVKGLASRNEQFF. CDR3 nucleotide sequence: TGTGCCAGCAGCCCTCCCGTGAAGGGTCTGGCTAGCAGGAATGAGCAGTTCTTC.

The rearrangement uses TRBV3-1 (or the pseudogene TRBV3-2) and TRBJ2-1; no clear D. The germline gives CDR1 LGHDT, CDR2 YNNKEL (reference sequence). This CDR3 region has 13 residues. V lost 4 bases to trimming and J lost 9 bases, with 13 bases between them. DNA of the CDR3: TGTGCCAGCAGCCCGAGAATAAGTAGTGAGCAGTTCTTC. It encodes CASSPRISSEQFF.

The chain employs TRBV11-3 and TRBJ2-6, with 7 bases that match TRBD1. The germline gives CDR1 SGHNT, CDR2 YENEEA. Unmatched junction bases numbered 10, after V lost 2 bases and J lost 0 bases. The CDR3 contains 19 residues. CDR3 amino acids: CASSLTPRDRISGANVLTF. As DNA, the CDR3 is TGTGCCAGCAGCTTAACACCCCGGGACAGAATCTCTGGGGCCAACGTCCTGACTTTC.

The chain is built from TRBV5-1 and TRBJ2-2; the match to TRBD1 covers 9 bases. Germline CDR1 and CDR2: SGHRS and YFSETQ. The V gene end was trimmed by 4 bases and the J gene end by 7 bases; junction bases not matched to a gene: 8. The CDR3 consists of 15 residues. The CDR3 region is CASSLGQGSFGELFF. CDR3 nucleotides: TGCGCCAGCAGCCTGGGACAGGGAAGTTTCGGGGAGCTGTTTTTT. The variable domain in full, with the rest retrieved from reference TRBV5-1 and TRBJ2-2, is KAGVTQTPRYLIKTRGQQVTLSCSPISGHRSVSWYQQTPGQGLQFLFEYFSETQRNKGNFPGRFSGRQFSNSRSEMNVSTLELGDSALYLCASSLGQGSFGELFFGEGSRLTVL.

The rearrangement uses TRBV28 and TRBJ1-2; possibly TRBD1 for D (6 bases). V was trimmed by 5 bases and J by 2 bases, leaving 18 bases between them. The CDR3 covers 16 residues. Per the germline V gene, CDR1 is MDHEN and CDR2 is SYDVKM. CDR3 sequence: CASSLPWTAANYGYTF. As DNA, the CDR3 is TGTGCCAGCAGTCTACCATGGACAGCGGCGAACTATGGCTACACCTTC.